The 23 T cell receptor beta chains below come from one sample, sequenced in a study of cytomegalovirus exposure and HLA in healthy donors. 13 Jbeta primers and 60 Vbeta primers were used for the PCR. Profiling relied on immunoSEQ multiplex PCR, and the TCRdb table lists in-frame clones only, not all of them. The table lists about 120,000 clones, about 80% of them singletons, with 2.5% to 3.5% in the top ten. Material: PBMCs. Receptors were obtained from a woman between 40 and 50 years old in good health and CMV-seropositive.

V gene TRBV19 combines with J gene TRBJ2-1; 8 bases match TRBD2. The CDR3 totals 15 residues. Germline V gene data show CDR1 as LNHDA and CDR2 as SQIVND (reference sequence). The V segment lost 5 bases and the J segment 4 bases; nucleotides outside the gene matches: 7. The CDR3 DNA is TGTGCCAGTAGTGACCGAGCGGGAGCTTACAATGAGCAGTTCTTC. It translates to CASSDRAGAYNEQFF.

The CDR3, as DNA: TGTGCCAGCAGCCCTGCGGGTGGCAATGAGCAGTTCTTC. Translated: CASSPAGGNEQFF. The chain employs TRBV14 and TRBJ2-1, with D possibly TRBD2 on 5 matching bases. Per germline, CDR1 SGHDN and CDR2 FVKESK. V was pared by 4 bases and J by 6 bases, with 10 bases between. The CDR3 runs 13 residues.

The J gene is TRBJ1-1, the V gene TRBV7-2, with D perhaps matching TRBD1 (5 bases). CDR3 length equals 12 residues. Germline loops: CDR1 SGHTA, CDR2 FQGNSA. The V end lost 4 bases, the J end lost 5 bases, and 8 bases lay between the germline ends. The CDR3 DNA reads TGTGCCAGCAGCTGGGGGGTGACTGAAGCTTTCTTT. Its protein is CASSWGVTEAFF. The full variable domain, with the rest looked up from reference TRBV7-2 and TRBJ1-1, is GAGVSQSPSNKVTEKGKDVELRCDPISGHTALYWYRQSLGQGLEFLIYFQGNSAPDKSGLPSDRFSAERTGGSVSTLTIQRTQQEDSAVYLCASSWGVTEAFFGQGTRLTVV.

The V gene is TRBV6-1, the J gene TRBJ2-7; 9 bases line up with TRBD1. This CDR3 has 15 amino acids. V was pared by 2 bases and J by 1 base, with 3 bases of the junction left unmatched. Germline CDR1 is MNHNS and CDR2 is SASEGT. The CDR3 DNA sequence: TGTGCCAGCAGTGAACCGGGACAGGGTTCCTACGAGCAGTACTTC. Translating it yields CASSEPGQGSYEQYF.

A word on this clone: The sample has other DNA sequences that encode this CDR3 too. The V call is TRBV2, the J call TRBJ1-6, with 7 nucleotides matching TRBD1. CDR1 is SNHLY and CDR2 is FYNNEI in the germline V gene. CDR3 length equals 14 residues. The junction had 4 bases not matched to a gene; V was cut back by 4 bases and J by 7 bases. This CDR3 is CASSGQGRNSPLHF. Written as DNA, the CDR3 is TGTGCCAGCAGTGGACAGGGCCGGAATTCACCCCTCCACTTT.

This clone was seen a few times. This chain links TRBV7-3 with TRBJ1-2, with D unclear. CDR1 and CDR2 from the germline V gene are SGHTA and FQGTGA. V lost 0 bases and J lost 7, with 18 bases in between. The CDR3 covers 16 residues. For the CDR3, the DNA is TGTGCCAGCAGCTTAACGCCGCGGGTCGGCTCTAGTGGCTACACCTTC. This sequence encodes CASSLTPRVGSSGYTF.

This sequence joins TRBV10-1 and TRBJ2-7, with 14 positions matching TRBD2. J gave up 4 bases and V 5 bases, and 16 bases lay outside the gene matches. Germline CDR1 WNHNN, CDR2 SYGVQD (reference sequence). The CDR3 sequence is 19 residues long. The DNA of the CDR3 is TGCGCCAGCAGTCTCGGCAATCAGCCTGGACTAGCGGGAGGATACGAGCAGTACTTC. It translates to CASSLGNQPGLAGGYEQYF.

The V and J genes are TRBV9 and TRBJ1-3; the D is unclear. This CDR3 comprises 13 residues. V dropped 0 bases and J dropped 4 bases, with 5 bases sitting between them. CDR1 and CDR2 (germline): SGDLS, YYNGEE. CDR3 region: CASSVANGNTIYF. The CDR3 DNA is TGTGCCAGCAGCGTAGCTAACGGAAACACCATATATTTT.

The chain has TRBV7-9 and TRBJ2-7; D gene unclear. Trimming shortened V by 5 bases and J by 4 bases, and 12 bases separated the two germline ends. Per the germline V gene, CDR1 is SEHNR and CDR2 is FQNEAQ (reference sequence). This CDR3 contains 13 residues. The CDR3 spells CASSGASQYEQYF. CDR3 in DNA: TGTGCCAGCAGCGGTGCTTCACAATACGAGCAGTACTTC.

This chain connects TRBV5-8 to TRBJ2-3, with 7 bases matching TRBD1. Germline V gives CDR1 SGHTS, CDR2 YDEGEE. The junction had 2 bases not matched to a gene; V was cut back by 0 bases and J by 4 bases. This CDR3 has 14 amino acids. CDR3 DNA: TGTGCCAGCAGCTTGGGACAGGGCGCAGATACGCAGTATTTT. Protein product: CASSLGQGADTQYF.

This clone was recorded a few times. The J gene is TRBJ1-1, the V gene TRBV6-5, with a possible D match to TRBD1 (6 bases). Germline V lookup: CDR1 MNHEY, CDR2 SVGAGI. The CDR3 spans 14 residues. Trimming pared 6 bases from V and 4 bases from J, leaving 15 bases between. This chain's CDR3 is CASRGGGPGTEAFF. CDR3 in DNA: TGTGCCAGCAGGGGTGGGGGCCCCGGCACTGAAGCTTTCTTT.

This chain links TRBV19 with TRBJ1-6, with 8 nucleotides matching TRBD1. The CDR3 runs to 15 residues. With 3 bases clipped from V and 8 bases from J, the junction kept 6 bases outside the gene matches. The germline V gene encodes CDR1 LNHDA and CDR2 SQIVND (reference sequence). In DNA form, the CDR3 reads TGTGCCAGTAGTATTCAGGGACAGGTGTATTCACCCCTCCACTTT. As protein: CASSIQGQVYSPLHF.

This CDR3 reads CASSHQGQGKDYGYTF. CDR3 DNA: TGCGCCAGCAGCCACCAGGGACAGGGAAAAGACTATGGCTACACCTTC. The chain is built from TRBV4-3 and TRBJ1-2; TRBD1 matches 9 bases. This CDR3 has 16 amino acids. Trimming removed 3 bases from V and 3 bases from J; junction bases left unmatched: 8. Germline CDR1 LGHNA, CDR2 YSLEER.

The chain joins TRBV7-9 to TRBJ2-2; no firm D call. Trimming pared 1 base from V and 0 bases from J, leaving 6 bases between. This CDR3 region has 15 residues. Germline lookup yields CDR1 SEHNR and CDR2 FQNEAQ (reference sequence). This CDR3 reads CASSLELSNTGELFF. The CDR3 nucleotides read TGTGCCAGCAGCTTAGAACTATCGAACACCGGGGAGCTGTTTTTT.

The chain employs TRBV27 and TRBJ1-6, with a tentative D call TRBD1 (5 bases). Germline V gives CDR1 MNHEY, CDR2 SMNVEV (reference sequence). The CDR3 extends over 15 amino acids. Trimming cost V 0 bases and J 7 bases, with 10 bases left between them. CDR3 nucleotide sequence: TGTGCCAGCAGTTTATCGAGGCAGGGAAATTCACCCCTCCACTTT. As protein: CASSLSRQGNSPLHF.

The chain joins TRBV6-5 to TRBJ2-2; TRBD1 is a possible D gene (6 bases). Per germline, CDR1 MNHEY and CDR2 SVGAGI. Trimming removed 8 bases at V and 4 bases at J, with 8 bases between. The CDR3 has 12 residues. CDR3 sequence (DNA): TGTGCCAGCGGGACAAGCACCGGGGAGCTGTTTTTT. Protein: CASGTSTGELFF.

This clone was found a few times. This chain joins TRBV7-2 and TRBJ2-3; 8 positions agree with TRBD1. CDR1 is SGHTA, CDR2 FQGNSA, per germline. The CDR3 covers 15 residues. V trimming: 2 bases; J trimming: 2 bases; junction bases outside the gene matches: 3. The chain's CDR3 is CASSLRTGHTDTQYF. The CDR3 DNA is TGTGCCAGCAGCTTAAGGACAGGGCACACAGATACGCAGTATTTT.

This clone occurred a few times. The chain uses TRBV10-3 and TRBJ2-7; D is possibly TRBD1 (6 bases). The ends were cut back, 10 bases at V and 6 bases at J, with 16 bases in the middle. The CDR3 has 12 residues. Germline CDR1 and CDR2: ENHRY and SYGVKD. DNA of the CDR3: TGTGCCAACGGGGCAGGGGAGTCCGAGCAGTACTTC. It translates to CANGAGESEQYF.

The chain has TRBV6-1 and TRBJ2-7; tentative D call: TRBD2 (6 bases). The germline V gene has CDR1 MNHNS and CDR2 SASEGT. Trimming cost V 2 bases and J 5 bases, with 16 bases left between them. This CDR3 region has 15 residues. In DNA, the CDR3 is TGTGCCAGCAGTGAAAGGAGGGTGGACCCCCACGAGCAGTACTTC. Protein sequence: CASSERRVDPHEQYF.

This clone was counted a single time. This chain connects TRBV6-4 to TRBJ2-1; D not resolved. V dropped 2 bases and J dropped 9 bases, with 11 bases sitting between them. The CDR3 spans 13 residues. Germline V lookup: CDR1 MRHNA, CDR2 SNTAGT. The CDR3 is CASSDELESEQFF. The CDR3 DNA is TGTGCCAGCAGTGACGAGCTAGAATCTGAGCAGTTCTTC.

The chain combines TRBV7-9 with TRBJ1-1; 12 nucleotides line up with TRBD1. V lost 5 bases and J lost 7; bases outside the gene matches: 11. The CDR3 has 16 amino acids. Looked up from germline, CDR1 is SEHNR and CDR2 is FQNEAQ (reference sequence). CDR3 nucleotides: TGTGCCAGCAGCGACCTACCGGGACAGGGGGCGTTTGAAGCTTTCTTT. Residues: CASSDLPGQGAFEAFF.

The rearrangement links TRBV27 to TRBJ2-7; TRBD2 might be the D (6 bases). The CDR3 runs 13 residues. Trimming took off 10 bases at V and 0 bases at J, with 13 bases between the two ends. The germline gives CDR1 MNHEY, CDR2 SMNVEV (reference sequence). This chain's CDR3 is CATQAGSSYEQYF. The CDR3 DNA reads as TGTGCCACCCAGGCGGGGAGCTCCTACGAGCAGTACTTC.

The V gene is TRBV25-1, the J gene TRBJ2-3; 7 bases are shared with TRBD2. The CDR3 runs 15 residues. Germline V gene sequence: CDR1 MGHDK, CDR2 SYGVNS. J was trimmed by 0 bases and V by 7 bases; bases with no gene match: 7. CDR3 in amino acids: CASISRRGSTDTQYF. In DNA, the CDR3 is TGTGCCAGCATCTCTCGGCGGGGGAGCACAGATACGCAGTATTTT.